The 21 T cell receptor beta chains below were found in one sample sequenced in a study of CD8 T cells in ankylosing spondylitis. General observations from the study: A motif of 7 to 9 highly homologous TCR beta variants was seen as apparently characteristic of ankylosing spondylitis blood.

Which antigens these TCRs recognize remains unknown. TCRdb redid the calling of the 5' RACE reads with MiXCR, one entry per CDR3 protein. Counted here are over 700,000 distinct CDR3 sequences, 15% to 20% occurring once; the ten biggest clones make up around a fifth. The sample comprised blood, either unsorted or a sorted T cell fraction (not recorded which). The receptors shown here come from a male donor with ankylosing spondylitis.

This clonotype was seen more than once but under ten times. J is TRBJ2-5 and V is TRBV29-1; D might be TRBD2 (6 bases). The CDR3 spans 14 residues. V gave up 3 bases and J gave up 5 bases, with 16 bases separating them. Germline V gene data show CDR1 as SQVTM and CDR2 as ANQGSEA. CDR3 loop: CSVEPRGRSETQYF. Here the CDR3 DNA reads TGCAGCGTTGAGCCCCGGGGGAGGTCGGAGACCCAGTACTTC.

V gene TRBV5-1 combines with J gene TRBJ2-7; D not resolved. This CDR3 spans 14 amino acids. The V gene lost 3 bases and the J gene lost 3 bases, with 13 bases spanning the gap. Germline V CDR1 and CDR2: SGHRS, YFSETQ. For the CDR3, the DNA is TGCGCCAGCAGCTCAGGCGAGTGGTGCTACGAGCAGTACTTC. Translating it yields CASSSGEWCYEQYF.

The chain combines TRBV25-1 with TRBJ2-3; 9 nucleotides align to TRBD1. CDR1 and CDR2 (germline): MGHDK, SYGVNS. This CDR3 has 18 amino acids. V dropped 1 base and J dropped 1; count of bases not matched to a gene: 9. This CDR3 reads CASSESPPGTGRTDTQYF. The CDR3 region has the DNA TGTGCCAGCAGTGAATCCCCCCCCGGGACAGGGCGCACAGATACGCAGTATTTT. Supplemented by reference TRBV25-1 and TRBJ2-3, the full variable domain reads EADIYQTPRYLVIGTGKKITLECSQTMGHDKMYWYQQDPGMELHLIHYSYGVNSTEKGDLSSESTVSRIRTEHFPLTLESARPSHTSQYLCASSESPPGTGRTDTQYFGPGTRLTVL.

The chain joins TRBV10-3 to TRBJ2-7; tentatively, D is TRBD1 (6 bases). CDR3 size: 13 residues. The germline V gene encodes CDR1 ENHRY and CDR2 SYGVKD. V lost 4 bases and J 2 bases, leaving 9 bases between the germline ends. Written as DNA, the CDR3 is TGTGCCATCAGTGGCTGGGACACCTACGAGCAGTACTTC. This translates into CAISGWDTYEQYF.

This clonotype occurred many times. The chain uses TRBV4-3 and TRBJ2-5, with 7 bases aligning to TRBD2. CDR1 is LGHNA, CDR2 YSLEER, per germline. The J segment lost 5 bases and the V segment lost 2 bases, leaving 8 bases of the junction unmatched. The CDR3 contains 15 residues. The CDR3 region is CASSQRAGVGETQYF. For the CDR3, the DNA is TGCGCCAGCAGCCAAAGGGCGGGAGTCGGGGAGACCCAGTACTTC.

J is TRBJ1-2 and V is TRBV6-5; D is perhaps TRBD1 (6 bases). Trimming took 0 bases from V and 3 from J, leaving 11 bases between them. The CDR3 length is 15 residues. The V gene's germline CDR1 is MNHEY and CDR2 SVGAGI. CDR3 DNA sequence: TGTGCCAGCAGTTACTCGGACAGACCCCACTATGGCTACACCTTC. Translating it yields CASSYSDRPHYGYTF.

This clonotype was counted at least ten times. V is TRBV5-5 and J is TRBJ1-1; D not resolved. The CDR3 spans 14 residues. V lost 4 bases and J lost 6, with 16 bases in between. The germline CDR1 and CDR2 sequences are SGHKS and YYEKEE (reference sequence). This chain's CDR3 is CASSQAHRVAEAFF. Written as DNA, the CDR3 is TGTGCCAGCAGCCAAGCCCATAGGGTGGCTGAAGCTTTCTTT.

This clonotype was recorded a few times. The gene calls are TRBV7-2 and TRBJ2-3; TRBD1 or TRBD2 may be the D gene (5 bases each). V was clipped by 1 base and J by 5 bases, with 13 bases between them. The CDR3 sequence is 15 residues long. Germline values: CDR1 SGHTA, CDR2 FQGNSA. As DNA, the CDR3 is TGTGCCAGCAGCTTAGTCGGGACCCTTAAAGATACGCAGTATTTT. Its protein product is CASSLVGTLKDTQYF.

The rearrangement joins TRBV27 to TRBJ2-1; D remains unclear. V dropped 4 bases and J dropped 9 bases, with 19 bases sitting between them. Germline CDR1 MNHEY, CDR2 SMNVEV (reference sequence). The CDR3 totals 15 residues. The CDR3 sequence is CASSSTISRAGEQFF. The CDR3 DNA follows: TGTGCCAGCAGTTCGACAATCTCACGTGCTGGTGAGCAGTTCTTC.

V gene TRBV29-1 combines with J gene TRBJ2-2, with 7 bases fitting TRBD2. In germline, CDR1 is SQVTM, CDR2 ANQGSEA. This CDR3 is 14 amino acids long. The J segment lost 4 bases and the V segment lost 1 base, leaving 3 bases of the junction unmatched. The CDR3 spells CSVEGWGGTGELFF. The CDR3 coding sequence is TGCAGCGTTGAAGGTTGGGGGGGCACCGGGGAGCTGTTTTTT.

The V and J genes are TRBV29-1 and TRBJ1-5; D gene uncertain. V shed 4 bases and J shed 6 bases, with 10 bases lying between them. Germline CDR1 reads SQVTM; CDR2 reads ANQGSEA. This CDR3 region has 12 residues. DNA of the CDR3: TGCAGCGTTGGAGAAGGGATTCAGCCCCAGCATTTT. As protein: CSVGEGIQPQHF.

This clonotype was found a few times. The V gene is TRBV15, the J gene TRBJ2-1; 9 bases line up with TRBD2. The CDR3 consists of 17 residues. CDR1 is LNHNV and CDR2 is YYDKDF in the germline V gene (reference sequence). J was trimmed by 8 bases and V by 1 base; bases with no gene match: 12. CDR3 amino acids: CATSRVVGGRAVYEQFF. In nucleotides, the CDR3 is TGTGCCACCAGCAGAGTAGTTGGCGGGAGGGCTGTGTATGAGCAGTTCTTC. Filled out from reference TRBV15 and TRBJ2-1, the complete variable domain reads DAMVIQNPRYQVTQFGKPVTLSCSQTLNHNVMYWYQQKSSQAPKLLFHYYDKDFNNEADTPDNFQSRRPNTSFCFLDIRSPGLGDTAMYLCATSRVVGGRAVYEQFFGPGTRLTVL.

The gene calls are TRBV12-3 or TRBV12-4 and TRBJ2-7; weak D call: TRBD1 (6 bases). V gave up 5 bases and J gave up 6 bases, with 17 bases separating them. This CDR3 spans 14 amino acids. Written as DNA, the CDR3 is TGTGCCAGCAGTAACCGGGACATAATACGCGAGCAGTACTTC. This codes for CASSNRDIIREQYF.

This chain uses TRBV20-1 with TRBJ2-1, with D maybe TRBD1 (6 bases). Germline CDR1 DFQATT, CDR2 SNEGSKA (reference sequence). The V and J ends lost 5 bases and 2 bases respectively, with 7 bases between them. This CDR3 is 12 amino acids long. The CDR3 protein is CSAWGPYNEQFF. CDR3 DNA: TGCAGTGCTTGGGGGCCCTACAATGAGCAGTTCTTC.

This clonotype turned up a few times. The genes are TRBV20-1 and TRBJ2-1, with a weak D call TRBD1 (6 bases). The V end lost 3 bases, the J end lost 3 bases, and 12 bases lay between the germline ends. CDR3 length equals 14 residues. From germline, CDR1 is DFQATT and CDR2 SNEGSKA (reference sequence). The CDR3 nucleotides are TGCAGTGCTAGCCACAGGGAACGCTACAATGAGCAGTTCTTC. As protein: CSASHRERYNEQFF.

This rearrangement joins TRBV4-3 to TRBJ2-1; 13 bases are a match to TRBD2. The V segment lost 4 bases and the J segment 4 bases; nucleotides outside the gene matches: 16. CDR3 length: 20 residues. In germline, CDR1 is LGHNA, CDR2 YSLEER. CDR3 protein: CASSLRGGLAGSWEYNEQFF. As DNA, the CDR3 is TGCGCCAGCAGCCTAAGGGGGGGACTAGCGGGGTCTTGGGAATACAATGAGCAGTTCTTC.

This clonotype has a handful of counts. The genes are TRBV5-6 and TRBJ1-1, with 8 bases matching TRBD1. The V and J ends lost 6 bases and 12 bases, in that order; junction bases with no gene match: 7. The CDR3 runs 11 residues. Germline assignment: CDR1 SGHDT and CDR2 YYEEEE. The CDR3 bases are TGTGCCAGCAACGCCAGGGGGCCTACTTTCTTT. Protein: CASNARGPTFF.

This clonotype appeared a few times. The CDR3 loop is CASSRTGRSQPQHF. CDR3 nucleotide sequence: TGTGCCAGCAGCCGGACAGGGAGAAGTCAGCCCCAGCATTTT. V gene TRBV6-2 or TRBV6-3 combines with J gene TRBJ1-5, with TRBD1 matching over 8 bases. The V gene end was trimmed by 6 bases and the J gene end by 6 bases; junction bases not matched to a gene: 7. This CDR3 region has 14 residues. Per germline, CDR1 MNHEY and CDR2 SVGEGT.

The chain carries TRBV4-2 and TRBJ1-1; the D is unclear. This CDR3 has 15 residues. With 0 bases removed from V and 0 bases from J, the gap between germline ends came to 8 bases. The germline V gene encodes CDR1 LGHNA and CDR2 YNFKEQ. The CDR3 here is CASSQDEDLNTEAFF. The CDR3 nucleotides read TGTGCCAGCAGCCAAGATGAGGATTTGAACACTGAAGCTTTCTTT.

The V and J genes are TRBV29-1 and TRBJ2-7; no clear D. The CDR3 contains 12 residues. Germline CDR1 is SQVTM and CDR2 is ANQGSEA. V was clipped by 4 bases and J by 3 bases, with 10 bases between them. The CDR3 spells CSVVRAGYEQYF. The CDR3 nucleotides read TGCAGCGTTGTACGCGCCGGCTACGAGCAGTACTTC.

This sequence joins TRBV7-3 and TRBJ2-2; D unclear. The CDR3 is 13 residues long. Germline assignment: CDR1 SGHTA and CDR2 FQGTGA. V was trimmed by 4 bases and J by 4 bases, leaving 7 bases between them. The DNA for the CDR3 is TGTGCCAGCAGCTCCCCCCTCACCGGGGAGCTGTTTTTT. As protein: CASSSPLTGELFF.